The next 22 T cell receptor beta chains were all read from a single sample in a study of vaccination effects on CD4 cells after COVID-19 (dated by TCRdb to 2021 to 2024). The ViraFEST assay stimulated PBMC with viral peptide pools and then used TCR sequencing to identify antigen-specific CD4+ T cell clonotypes by expansion. After less than 13 days of culture, CD4+ T cells were isolated with the EasySep CD4+ T cell isolation kit. The absence of prior SARS-CoV-2 infection in healthy vaccine recipients was confirmed by negative nucleocapsid antibodies before and after vaccination. Library preparation employed the immunoSEQ multiplex PCR assay. TCRdb mirrors the immuneACCESS table, restricted to in-frame sequences. Some clones are absent from its copies; in checked studies, under half trace to an unresolved V gene, and the reason for the others is unknown. Here the sample has around 71,000 clones; about 65% occur a single time. The ten largest clones represent roughly 4% of the sample.

These receptors' targets are unknown. Sequenced here: CD4+ T cells from PBMCs cultured with HCoV-OC43 spike peptides, sampled before COVID-19 vaccination. The cell subset or site tag for this specimen amounts to: HCoV-OC43 spike overlapping peptide pool stimulation. The receptors derive from a human donor who received a COVID-19 vaccine.

The chain carries TRBV19 and TRBJ1-2; 7 bases map to TRBD1. The CDR3 consists of 13 residues. V gave up 4 bases and J gave up 8 bases; unmatched junction bases: 7. Looked up from germline, CDR1 is LNHDA and CDR2 is SQIVND (reference sequence). This CDR3 reads CASSTQGHRGYTF. The CDR3 nucleotides read TGTGCCAGTAGTACACAGGGGCACCGAGGCTACACCTTC.

The rearrangement links TRBV6-7 to TRBJ2-5; D gene unclear. TRBV6-7 is an ORF, with its function uncertain. CDR3 size: 14 residues. V lost 6 bases and J 0 bases, leaving 11 bases between the germline ends. The CDR3 reads CASRITPYQETQYF. Here the CDR3 DNA reads TGTGCCAGCAGAATCACCCCGTACCAAGAGACCCAGTACTTC.

The chain is built from TRBV28 and TRBJ2-7; maybe TRBD1 (5 bases). The CDR3 loop spans 14 amino acids. V was clipped by 1 base and J by 2 bases, with 9 bases between them. The germline gives CDR1 MDHEN, CDR2 SYDVKM. In nucleotides, the CDR3 is TGTGCCAGCAGTTTATTTGGACAAGCCTACGAGCAGTACGTC. Amino acid sequence: CASSLFGQAYEQYV.

Points on this clone: The sample has other DNA sequences that encode this CDR3 too. This chain uses TRBV5-5 with TRBJ1-2; D is undetermined. CDR3 length: 13 amino acids. V dropped 0 bases and J dropped 4 bases, with 7 bases sitting between them. Germline CDR1 is SGHKS and CDR2 is YYEKEE (reference sequence). The CDR3 loop is CASSLVSGYGYTF. The CDR3 nucleotides read TGTGCCAGCAGCTTGGTCTCAGGCTATGGCTACACCTTC.

This CDR3 reads CASSHPGSSGNTIYF. CDR3 DNA: TGTGCCAGCAGCCACCCAGGCTCCTCTGGAAACACCATATATTTT. This rearrangement joins TRBV4-2 to TRBJ1-3; D is unresolved. CDR3 length: 15 residues. Trimming shortened V by 3 bases and J by 0 bases, and 9 bases separated the two germline ends. The V gene's germline CDR1 is LGHNA and CDR2 YNFKEQ.

The rearrangement uses TRBV18 and TRBJ1-3; D is possibly TRBD1 (5 bases). Germline V gene sequence: CDR1 KGHSH, CDR2 LQKENI. The CDR3 sequence is 15 residues long. The V and J ends lost 2 bases and 2 bases respectively, with 10 bases between them. The CDR3 sequence: CASSPSQGTGNTIYF. As DNA, the CDR3 is TGTGCCAGCTCACCATCGCAGGGAACTGGAAACACCATATATTTT.

This clone has a handful of counts. The CDR3 coding sequence is TGTGCCAGCAGCTCGCGACCAGGGGGCGAGCAGTACGTC. Translated, it gives CASSSRPGGEQYV. The chain employs TRBV7-2 and TRBJ2-7, with 7 bases aligning to TRBD1. The V gene's germline CDR1 is SGHTA and CDR2 FQGNSA. The CDR3 consists of 13 residues. The junction had 6 bases not matched to a gene; V was cut back by 4 bases and J by 6 bases.

This chain uses TRBV2 with TRBJ2-1, with D tentatively TRBD1 (5 bases). The germline V gene has CDR1 SNHLY and CDR2 FYNNEI. The V and J ends lost 4 bases and 4 bases respectively, with 8 bases between them. CDR3 size: 13 residues. This chain's CDR3 is CASSGQGYNEQFF. DNA for the CDR3: TGTGCCAGCAGTGGCCAGGGATACAATGAGCAGTTCTTC.

This chain connects TRBV13 to TRBJ2-5, with D possibly being TRBD1 or TRBD2 (5 bases each). The V end lost 6 bases, the J end lost 5 bases, and 16 bases lay between the germline ends. The CDR3 has 14 amino acids. In germline, CDR1 is PRHDT, CDR2 FYEKMQ (reference sequence). The chain's CDR3 is CASSASEGRETQYF. The CDR3 bases are TGTGCCAGCAGTGCCTCTGAGGGACGGGAGACCCAGTACTTC.

A few counts support this clone. The chain carries TRBV19 and TRBJ2-3, with unresolved D. V was pared by 3 bases and J by 2 bases, with 9 bases between. Germline CDR1 reads LNHDA; CDR2 reads SQIVND (reference sequence). The CDR3 is 14 residues long. The CDR3 spells CASSIGAVTDTQYF. DNA of the CDR3: TGTGCCAGTAGTATCGGCGCGGTCACAGATACGCAGTATTTT.

This clone was seen only once. This chain connects TRBV18 to TRBJ2-5; D is perhaps TRBD2 (7 bases). Trimming removed 0 bases at V and 4 bases at J, with 18 bases between. CDR1 is KGHSH and CDR2 is LQKENI in the germline V gene. This CDR3 has 17 amino acids. CDR3 bases: TGTGCCAGCTCACCACCGTTGGCAGGGAGGGGGAGAGAGACCCAGTACTTC. Amino acid sequence: CASSPPLAGRGRETQYF.

The J gene is TRBJ1-2, the V gene TRBV5-4; 9 nucleotides agree with TRBD1. CDR3 length equals 16 residues. Losses at the gene ends were 2 bases for V and 8 bases for J; bases not matched to a gene: 13. The germline CDR1 and CDR2 sequences are SGHNT and YYREEE (reference sequence). CDR3 bases: TGTGCCAGCAGCTTAAAATCAATGGGACAGGGTAGGGGCTACACCTTC. This sequence encodes CASSLKSMGQGRGYTF.

The chain uses TRBV27 and TRBJ2-1; possible D gene TRBD1, 6 bases. V shed 6 bases and J shed 10 bases, with 22 bases lying between them. The CDR3 spans 15 residues. Germline-derived CDR1 and CDR2 are MNHEY and SMNVEV (reference sequence). DNA for the CDR3: TGTGCCAGCAGGGCCGACAGGATTACTACGAGCGAGCAGTTCTTC. Amino acid sequence: CASRADRITTSEQFF.

The chain uses TRBV27 and TRBJ1-2; possibly TRBD1 for D (6 bases). The CDR3 length is 16 residues. The V end lost 7 bases, the J end lost 3 bases, and 21 bases lay between the germline ends. Germline V CDR1 and CDR2: MNHEY, SMNVEV (reference sequence). The CDR3 sequence: CASTSGGVGGYYGYTF. The CDR3 DNA is TGTGCCAGCACCTCGGGGGGCGTGGGGGGCTACTATGGCTACACCTTC.

The V call is TRBV5-1, the J call TRBJ2-3; D not certain. Germline CDR1 reads SGHRS; CDR2 reads YFSETQ. This CDR3 comprises 14 residues. V lost 0 bases and J 0 bases, leaving 5 bases between the germline ends. The CDR3 DNA sequence: TGCGCCAGCAGCTTGGACTTGAGCACAGATACGCAGTATTTT. Protein sequence: CASSLDLSTDTQYF. Complete variable domain (other parts from reference TRBV5-1 and TRBJ2-3): KAGVTQTPRYLIKTRGQQVTLSCSPISGHRSVSWYQQTPGQGLQFLFEYFSETQRNKGNFPGRFSGRQFSNSRSEMNVSTLELGDSALYLCASSLDLSTDTQYFGPGTRLTVL.

This clone was seen a single time. The chain links TRBV6-6 to TRBJ1-1, with D uncertain. Germline assignment: CDR1 MNHNY and CDR2 SVGAGI (reference sequence). The V end lost 1 base, the J end lost 0 bases, and 9 bases lay between the germline ends. The CDR3 sequence is 15 residues long. The CDR3 sequence is CASSYYGLLNTEAFF. The DNA of the CDR3 is TGTGCCAGCAGTTACTACGGGCTCCTGAACACTGAAGCTTTCTTT.

Here the CDR3 reads CASKFGGANSPLHF. CDR3 DNA sequence: TGTGCCAGCAAGTTCGGCGGGGCCAATTCACCCCTCCACTTT. The V gene is TRBV7-2, the J gene TRBJ1-6, with a tentative D call TRBD1 (5 bases). This CDR3 comprises 14 residues. CDR1 is SGHTA and CDR2 is FQGNSA in the germline V gene. V lost 7 bases to trimming and J lost 7 bases, with 14 bases between them.

CDR3 nucleotides: TGTGCCAGCAGCTTAACCCCAAGCACCTACGAGCAGTACGTC. It is translated as CASSLTPSTYEQYV. This chain connects TRBV7-2 to TRBJ2-7; D remains unclear. Per the germline V gene, CDR1 is SGHTA and CDR2 is FQGNSA. Trimming removed 2 bases from V and 2 bases from J, with 10 bases in between. The CDR3 consists of 14 residues.

The chain is built from TRBV4-1 and TRBJ2-5, with D perhaps matching TRBD1 (6 bases). Trimming took 0 bases from V and 3 from J, leaving 8 bases between them. Germline-derived CDR1 and CDR2 are MGHRA and YSYEKL. The CDR3 runs to 14 residues. The CDR3 DNA reads as TGCGCCAGCAGCCAAGAGCACAGGGAAGAGACCCAGTACTTC. This gives the protein CASSQEHREETQYF.

The J gene is TRBJ2-3, the V gene TRBV28; 11 nucleotides agree with TRBD2. Germline CDR1 and CDR2: MDHEN and SYDVKM. The CDR3 spans 18 residues. Losses at the gene ends were 5 bases for V and 2 bases for J; bases not matched to a gene: 12. DNA for the CDR3: TGTGCCAGCAGTGCCCCTAGCGGGGGGTCCGATTACACAGATACGCAGTATTTT. This encodes CASSAPSGGSDYTDTQYF.

The chain uses TRBV4-1 and TRBJ2-5; D remains ambiguous. The CDR3 spans 15 residues. The germline V and J ends were trimmed by 0 bases and 0 bases, with 8 bases remaining between them. Germline CDR1 is MGHRA and CDR2 is YSYEKL. The CDR3 nucleotides read TGCGCCAGCAGCCAAGAGAAAGGATACCAAGAGACCCAGTACTTC. Translation: CASSQEKGYQETQYF.

This chain joins TRBV25-1 and TRBJ1-6, with D possibly matching TRBD1 (5 bases). The V gene lost 5 bases and the J gene lost 6 bases, with 14 bases spanning the gap. CDR1 is MGHDK and CDR2 is SYGVNS in the germline V gene. The CDR3 sequence is 15 residues long. The CDR3 loop reads CASSKAGHSNSPLHF. As DNA, the CDR3 is TGTGCCAGCAGTAAAGCGGGGCATTCTAATTCACCCCTCCACTTT.